This T cell receptor (beta chain) was captured by sequencing in a study of blood T cells in healthy people across ages. The study, taken as a whole, reports: Underestimates were what the diversity estimates from one million T cells were considered to be. Whereas aged donors had fewer naive CD4+ cells, long-lived donors had more of them and higher diversity.

In this sample, this clonotype turned up many times. The target antigen is unknown. The CDR3 has 15 amino acids. The V end lost 4 bases, the J end lost 5 bases, and 16 bases lay between the germline ends. Germline V gene sequence: CDR1 KGHDR, CDR2 SFDVKD. PCR was performed a second time for about 6 to 12 cycles using a sample-barcoded 5' primer and a J-beta primer mix. Each cDNA was tagged by a template-switch adaptor containing 12 random nucleotides. From each sample, at least 2.5 million paired-end reads containing CDR3 were obtained. MiXCR, run by TCRdb on the 5' RACE reads, gives a single entry per CDR3 protein. This table holds about 1,500,000 distinct CDR3 sequences, 28% found once.

Input material: blood. V usage is TRBV24-1 and J usage is TRBJ2-5; D might be TRBD1 or TRBD2, each matching 5 bases. This receptor was identified in a woman in her thirties in good health. In DNA form, the CDR3 reads TGTGCCACCAGTGAACCGGGACGGACGGCGGAGACCCAGTACTTC. This translates into CATSEPGRTAETQYF.